These 28 T cell receptor beta chains share one sample of origin, sequenced in a study of T cell repertoires in cytomegalovirus infection. MiXCR was run by TCRdb on the reads, yielding one entry per CDR3 protein. The sample lists some 50,000 distinct CDR3 sequences, about a fifth occurring once. These TCRs are of unknown antigen specificity. The source was CD8+ T cells from cultured PBMCs, collected from culture after CMV antigen stimulation. The source of these receptors is a human donor in good health (CMV status not recorded). Some clones in this sample may be carry-over from other donors' samples.

This clonotype was seen more than once but under ten times. The rearrangement links TRBV7-8 to TRBJ2-1; the match to TRBD2 covers 7 bases. The junction had 7 bases not matched to a gene; V was cut back by 5 bases and J by 0 bases. The CDR3 runs 16 residues. The germline V gene encodes CDR1 SGHVS and CDR2 FQNEAQ. CDR3 in DNA: TGTGCCAGCAGCCTCATAGCGGGTCCCTCCTACAATGAGCAGTTCTTC. Amino acid sequence: CASSLIAGPSYNEQFF.

This clonotype was found many times. The chain has TRBV7-9 and TRBJ2-7; 9 positions match TRBD1. The CDR3 is made up of 17 amino acids. Germline V CDR1 and CDR2: SEHNR, FQNEAQ (reference sequence). V trimming: 5 bases; J trimming: 0 bases; junction bases outside the gene matches: 11. CDR3 nucleotide sequence: TGTGCCAGCAGCACGAACAATCGGGACAGGGACTCCTACGAGCAGTACTTC. Its protein is CASSTNNRDRDSYEQYF.

The genes are TRBV2 and TRBJ2-2, with 9 positions matching TRBD2. There are 20 residues in the CDR3. Trimming took 2 bases from V and 2 from J; bases not matched to a gene: 15. Per the germline V gene, CDR1 is SNHLY and CDR2 is FYNNEI. The CDR3 loop is CASSELASGKLGYNTGELFF. CDR3 bases: TGTGCCAGCAGTGAATTGGCTAGCGGGAAGTTGGGCTACAACACCGGGGAGCTGTTTTTT.

In this sample, this clonotype turned up many times. This chain links TRBV12-3 or TRBV12-4 with TRBJ1-5, with 7 positions matching TRBD1. This CDR3 has 15 residues. Trimming took 6 bases from V and 0 from J; bases not matched to a gene: 5. This CDR3 is CASSLGQDSNQPQHF. As DNA, the CDR3 is TGTGCCAGCAGCCTCGGACAGGATAGCAATCAGCCCCAGCATTTT.

The table lists this clonotype with a few counts. The gene calls are TRBV7-3 and TRBJ2-1; possibly TRBD1 for D (6 bases). The CDR3 runs 17 residues. Trimming left V 5 bases short and J 6 bases short, with 23 bases between. From germline, CDR1 is SGHTA and CDR2 FQGTGA. CDR3 sequence: CASSVKPTGMGFNEQFF. The CDR3 DNA follows: TGTGCCAGCAGCGTCAAACCTACAGGGATGGGTTTCAATGAGCAGTTCTTC.

This chain links TRBV4-1 with TRBJ2-4; 10 positions match TRBD2. V shed 0 bases and J 6 bases; nucleotides not matched to a gene: 8. The CDR3 has 17 amino acids. The germline CDR1 and CDR2 sequences are MGHRA and YSYEKL. This CDR3 reads CASSQEPSGGAGNIQYF. CDR3 in DNA: TGCGCCAGCAGCCAAGAACCCAGCGGGGGGGCTGGAAACATTCAGTACTTC.

The chain has TRBV7-9 and TRBJ1-1; D is undetermined. CDR1 and CDR2 (germline): SEHNR, FQNEAQ (reference sequence). Trimming pared 0 bases from V and 3 bases from J, leaving 14 bases between. The CDR3 is 16 amino acids. The CDR3 region is CASSLARRSYDTEAFF. Written as DNA, the CDR3 is TGTGCCAGCAGCTTAGCGAGGCGGAGCTACGACACTGAAGCTTTCTTT.

The V call is TRBV7-8, the J call TRBJ2-3, with D tentatively TRBD1 or TRBD2 (5 bases each). CDR1 and CDR2 (germline): SGHVS, FQNEAQ. CDR3 size: 13 residues. The V end lost 5 bases, the J end lost 2 bases, and 8 bases lay between the germline ends. As DNA, the CDR3 is TGTGCCAGCAGCCGGGACCACACAGATACGCAGTATTTT. It specifies CASSRDHTDTQYF. Drawing the rest from reference TRBV7-8 and TRBJ2-3, the complete variable domain is GAGVSQSPRYKVAKRGQDVALRCDPISGHVSLFWYQQALGQGPEFLTYFQNEAQLDKSGLPSDRFFAERPEGSVSTLKIQRTQQEDSAVYLCASSRDHTDTQYFGPGTRLTVL.

This sequence joins TRBV5-4 and TRBJ2-1; TRBD1 matches 10 bases. The V and J ends lost 3 bases and 8 bases, in that order; junction bases with no gene match: 5. The CDR3 extends over 14 amino acids. The germline V gene has CDR1 SGHNT and CDR2 YYREEE (reference sequence). The CDR3 sequence: CASSSDRGRDEQFF. The CDR3 region has the DNA TGTGCCAGCAGCTCCGACAGGGGGCGGGATGAGCAGTTCTTC.

The CDR3 is CASSLTSGGSYEQYF. In nucleotides, the CDR3 is TGTGCCAGCAGCTTGACTAGCGGGGGCTCCTACGAGCAGTACTTC. V gene TRBV6-2 or TRBV6-3 combines with J gene TRBJ2-7; 12 nucleotides align to TRBD2. This CDR3 has 15 amino acids. Germline-derived CDR1 and CDR2 are MNHEY and SVGEGT. J gave up 0 bases and V 6 bases, and 3 bases lay outside the gene matches.

The sample holds a few counts of this clonotype. The V and J genes are TRBV7-8 and TRBJ1-2, with a possible D match to TRBD1 (6 bases). The germline gives CDR1 SGHVS, CDR2 FQNEAQ. V was clipped by 10 bases and J by 7 bases, with 22 bases between them. The CDR3 sequence is 14 residues long. The CDR3: CATQGTGKRSGYTF. The CDR3 nucleotides are TGTGCCACCCAGGGAACAGGGAAGAGGAGTGGCTACACCTTC. The complete variable domain, with remaining parts taken from reference TRBV7-8 and TRBJ1-2, reads GAGVSQSPRYKVAKRGQDVALRCDPISGHVSLFWYQQALGQGPEFLTYFQNEAQLDKSGLPSDRFFAERPEGSVSTLKIQRTQQEDSAVYLCATQGTGKRSGYTFGSGTRLTVV.

The chain combines TRBV9 with TRBJ2-3, with D perhaps TRBD1 or TRBD2 (5 bases each). In germline, CDR1 is SGDLS, CDR2 YYNGEE. V dropped 2 bases and J dropped 9 bases, with 7 bases sitting between them. The CDR3 is 11 residues long. The CDR3 loop reads CASSVGTTQYF. The CDR3 region has the DNA TGTGCCAGCAGCGTCGGGACCACGCAGTATTTT.

The rearrangement joins TRBV7-2 to TRBJ2-5; perhaps D is TRBD1 or TRBD2 (5 bases each). CDR1 and CDR2 from the germline V gene are SGHTA and FQGNSA. Trimming took 3 bases from V and 5 from J, leaving 13 bases between them. The CDR3 runs 14 residues. This CDR3 is CASSLGRPLETQYF. The CDR3 nucleotides are TGTGCCAGCAGCTTGGGACGGCCCCTTGAGACCCAGTACTTC.

The table lists this clonotype with a few counts. The V and J genes are TRBV11-1 and TRBJ2-3; 8 bases are shared with TRBD2. This CDR3 comprises 16 residues. J lost 1 base, V lost 1 base, and 4 bases had no gene match. CDR1 is SGHAT, CDR2 FQDESV, per germline (reference sequence). Here the CDR3 DNA reads TGTGCCAGCAGCTTAGAGGTGCGGGGGGGCACAGATACGCAGTATTTT. This sequence encodes CASSLEVRGGTDTQYF.

With respect to this clonotype: An end of the junction differs from the germline gene, which may be a read error. This chain joins TRBV6-5 and TRBJ1-4, with TRBD1 matching 9 bases. The CDR3 sequence is 14 residues long. CDR1 MNHEY and CDR2 SVGAGI come from the germline V gene. CDR3 nucleotide sequence: TGTGCCCGCAGTTCGGACAGGGGAGACGAAAAACTGTTTTTT. Translating gives CARSSDRGDEKLFF.

The table lists this clonotype with a few counts. This chain links TRBV7-9 with TRBJ1-2; D is undetermined. This CDR3 region has 11 residues. V lost 4 bases, J lost 4 bases, and 4 bases lay in between. The germline gives CDR1 SEHNR, CDR2 FQNEAQ (reference sequence). The chain's CDR3 is CASSSSYGYTF. The CDR3 region has the DNA TGTGCCAGCAGCTCGAGCTATGGCTACACCTTC.

This clonotype has more than one count but fewer than ten. The chain has TRBV28 and TRBJ2-5; 11 nucleotides match TRBD1. The CDR3 totals 14 residues. CDR1 is MDHEN, CDR2 SYDVKM, per germline. V lost 5 bases to trimming and J lost 4 bases; unmatched junction nucleotides: 3. The CDR3 reads CASSTDRGLETQYF. The CDR3 DNA reads TGTGCCAGCAGTACGGACAGGGGGCTAGAGACCCAGTACTTC.

Turning to this clonotype: It may be a read error: a sequence one base away is much more abundant. The rearrangement joins TRBV6-2 or TRBV6-3 to TRBJ2-7; D possibly corresponds to TRBD1 (5 bases). The ends were cut back, 7 bases at V and 6 bases at J, with 22 bases in the middle. The CDR3 consists of 15 residues. Germline V lookup: CDR1 MNHEY, CDR2 SVGEGT. DNA for the CDR3: TGTGCCAGCAAATCTGTAAGGGGCCCAAGTCTCGAGCAGTACTTC. This gives the protein CASKSVRGPSLEQYF.

This chain joins TRBV7-9 and TRBJ2-1; 9 bases align to TRBD1. V was pared by 3 bases and J by 4 bases, with 7 bases of the junction left unmatched. Germline-derived CDR1 and CDR2 are SEHNR and FQNEAQ (reference sequence). This CDR3 is built from 16 residues. The CDR3 sequence is CASSFPRDRDYNEQFF. For the CDR3, the DNA is TGTGCCAGCAGCTTCCCCCGGGACAGGGATTACAATGAGCAGTTCTTC. The full variable domain, in which reference TRBV7-9 and TRBJ2-1 provide the parts outside the CDR3, is DTGVSQNPRHKITKRGQNVTFRCDPISEHNRLYWYRQTLGQGPEFLTYFQNEAQLEKSRLLSDRFSAERPKGSFSTLEIQRTEQGDSAMYLCASSFPRDRDYNEQFFGPGTRLTVL.

This clonotype was seen more than once but under ten times. The chain is built from TRBV2 and TRBJ2-5, with 12 nucleotides matching TRBD2. Germline V CDR1 and CDR2: SNHLY, FYNNEI. The CDR3 has 19 amino acids. The junction had 20 bases not matched to a gene; V was cut back by 8 bases and J by 4 bases. The CDR3 spells CASSVPTHKTSGGGETQYF. DNA for the CDR3: TGTGCCAGCTCAGTCCCGACCCACAAGACTAGCGGGGGAGGAGAGACCCAGTACTTC.

This clonotype was picked up a small number of times. The chain employs TRBV6-5 and TRBJ2-2; a weak D match, TRBD2 (6 bases). Trimming stripped 6 bases from V and 2 bases from J, with 10 bases between. The CDR3 totals 14 residues. CDR1 MNHEY and CDR2 SVGAGI come from the germline V gene. The CDR3 sequence is CASRGGVNTGELFF. The DNA for the CDR3 is TGTGCCAGCAGGGGCGGGGTTAACACCGGGGAGCTGTTTTTT.

The chain uses TRBV20-1 and TRBJ1-1; D ambiguous. V was pared by 0 bases and J by 4 bases, with 12 bases between. CDR3 length: 14 amino acids. CDR1 and CDR2 from the germline V gene are DFQATT and SNEGSKA (reference sequence). The CDR3 bases are TGCAGTGCTAGAGAACGGACCCGATTCACTGAAGCTTTCTTT. Its translation: CSARERTRFTEAFF.

The table lists this clonotype with a few counts. The chain joins TRBV15 to TRBJ1-4; D is ambiguous. V lost 5 bases, J lost 3 bases, and 10 bases lay in between. CDR1 is LNHNV and CDR2 is YYDKDF in the germline V gene (reference sequence). The CDR3 spans 14 residues. The CDR3 reads CATSDGGSNEKLFF. CDR3 coding DNA: TGTGCCACCAGCGACGGAGGGTCTAATGAAAAACTGTTTTTT. Combining the CDR3 with reference TRBV15 and TRBJ1-4 gives the whole variable domain DAMVIQNPRYQVTQFGKPVTLSCSQTLNHNVMYWYQQKSSQAPKLLFHYYDKDFNNEADTPDNFQSRRPNTSFCFLDIRSPGLGDTAMYLCATSDGGSNEKLFFGSGTQLSVL.

The chain joins TRBV15 to TRBJ2-7, with D hard to call. The CDR3 extends over 11 amino acids. The V end lost 4 bases, the J end lost 5 bases, and 6 bases lay between the germline ends. Looked up from germline, CDR1 is LNHNV and CDR2 is YYDKDF (reference sequence). CDR3 sequence reads: CATSMGNEQYF. DNA for the CDR3: TGTGCCACCAGCATGGGGAACGAGCAGTACTTC.

This clonotype has more than one count but fewer than ten. J is TRBJ2-7 and V is TRBV7-2, with 8 bases that match TRBD2. Unmatched junction bases numbered 5, after V lost 1 base and J lost 3 bases. In germline, CDR1 is SGHTA, CDR2 FQGNSA. This CDR3 contains 15 residues. This CDR3 is CASSLVREGVYEQYF. CDR3 sequence (DNA): TGTGCCAGCAGCTTAGTTCGGGAGGGGGTCTACGAGCAGTACTTC. The variable domain in full, completed from reference TRBV7-2 and TRBJ2-7, reads GAGVSQSPSNKVTEKGKDVELRCDPISGHTALYWYRQSLGQGLEFLIYFQGNSAPDKSGLPSDRFSAERTGGSVSTLTIQRTQQEDSAVYLCASSLVREGVYEQYFGPGTRLTVT.

The table lists this clonotype with a few counts. The rearrangement joins TRBV27 to TRBJ2-7, with D unclear. The CDR3 totals 16 residues. Between the trimmed V and J ends, which lost 0 bases and 6 bases, there was a span of 18 bases. Germline V gene lookup returns CDR1 MNHEY and CDR2 SMNVEV (reference sequence). CDR3 amino acids: CASSLSADGEWIEQYF. CDR3 coding DNA: TGTGCCAGCAGTTTATCAGCCGACGGAGAATGGATCGAGCAGTACTTC.

This chain uses TRBV29-1 with TRBJ1-2; perhaps TRBD1 as D (5 bases). V lost 3 bases, J lost 6 bases, and 14 bases lay in between. CDR1 and CDR2 from the germline V gene are SQVTM and ANQGSEA. This CDR3 region has 13 residues. The CDR3 DNA follows: TGCAGCGTTGACGATGGGGGAGTACATGGCTACACCTTC. It codes for CSVDDGGVHGYTF.

The count of this clonotype is one. The chain couples TRBV3-1 to TRBJ1-5, with D perhaps TRBD1 (5 bases). The germline V and J ends were trimmed by 4 bases and 5 bases, with 18 bases remaining between them. Germline values: CDR1 LGHDT, CDR2 YNNKEL (reference sequence). CDR3 length: 16 residues. The CDR3 DNA is TGTGCCAGCAGCCCTGGACAACCAGTCGGGGATCAGCCCCAGCATTTT. It specifies CASSPGQPVGDQPQHF.